Listed below are T cell receptor beta chains from one sample, sequenced in a study of T cells in Graves' hyperthyroidism and ophthalmopathy. TCRdb reanalysed the multiplex PCR reads using MiXCR and keeps one entry per CDR3 protein. The sample lists a few hundred thousand distinct CDR3 sequences, 15% to 20% seen once, with less than 45% in the top ten. The sequencing input was blood. The receptors shown here come from a man younger than 35 with Graves' ophthalmopathy. The CDR3 runs from the conserved cysteine through the conserved F or W. A D gene is named only where the DNA matches it firmly. A clone size is listed for some rows: how often the clone was seen (once, few, many), or a class if it is expanded.

cdr3_nt	cdr3_aa	v_call	j_call	d_call	clone_size
TGTGCCAGCAGCGTAGGGGGCGAGTTGGGCGAGCAGTACTTC	CASSVGGELGEQYF	TRBV9	TRBJ2-7	.	many
TGTGCCAGCACCGCGAGGGGGTCGAACACTGAAGCTTTCTTT	CASTARGSNTEAFF	TRBV12-3/TRBV12-4	TRBJ1-1	.	many
TGTGCCAGCTCACCCCGGGACAGAGCAGGCCATGAGCAGTTCTTC	CASSPRDRAGHEQFF	TRBV18	TRBJ2-1	TRBD1	many
TGTGCCAGCAGCTTAGGGCTAGCGGGAGGGCTGAGGTACAATGAGCAGTTCTTC	CASSLGLAGGLRYNEQFF	TRBV11-2	TRBJ2-1	TRBD2	.
TGTGCCAGCAGTCCCGACAGCTCAGAGACCCAGTACTTC	CASSPDSSETQYF	TRBV6-2/TRBV6-3	TRBJ2-5	.	.
TGTGCCAGCAGTTTAGACCTGACAGGGGGTCCTTCCGAGCAGTACTTC	CASSLDLTGGPSEQYF	TRBV12-3/TRBV12-4	TRBJ2-7	TRBD1	medium-sized
TGTGCCAGCTCACCAGGGGGGGCGGCTGAAGCTTTCTTT	CASSPGGAAEAFF	TRBV18	TRBJ1-1	.	many
TGTGCCAGCAGCTTTAACCCGGGACAGAGCCAAGAGACCCAGTACTTC	CASSFNPGQSQETQYF	TRBV11-1	TRBJ2-5	TRBD1	many
TGTGCCAGCAGTCCTGCTCATCGGGGACAGGGGACGGGGGGCTACACCTTC	CASSPAHRGQGTGGYTF	TRBV6-1	TRBJ1-2	TRBD1	.
TGCGCCAGCAGCCCTTTATCCCTTAGCCAGCCCCAGCATTTT	CASSPLSLSQPQHF	TRBV4-1	TRBJ1-5	.	few
TGTGCCAGCAACCAAGCCTGGACAGGGGGCTATGAGCAGTTCTTC	CASNQAWTGGYEQFF	TRBV4-2	TRBJ2-1	TRBD1	.
TGCAGTGCTGGGCCGGGCACAGATACGCAGTATTTT	CSAGPGTDTQYF	TRBV20-1	TRBJ2-3	.	.
TGTGCCAGCAGCCCAAGACAGGGTGATCATCAGCCCCAGCATTTT	CASSPRQGDHQPQHF	TRBV3-1	TRBJ1-5	TRBD1	.
TGTGCCACCAGTGATTTGGACGAGCAGTACTTC	CATSDLDEQYF	TRBV24-1	TRBJ2-7	.	few
TGTGCCAGCAGCTCCCTACAATTGGATGGCTACACCTTC	CASSSLQLDGYTF	TRBV7-2	TRBJ1-2	.	many
TGCGCCAGCAGCCCCGAACGGGGCGTAGTCGGAGATGAAAAACTGTTTTTT	CASSPERGVVGDEKLFF	TRBV5-1	TRBJ1-4	.	many
TGTGCCAGCAGGGGATCGGGGGCCCAGGGCTACACCTTC	CASRGSGAQGYTF	TRBV11-2	TRBJ1-2	.	many
TGTGCCGGCAGCCAAGCTCTCCAGGCTGGCGGCTACACCTTC	CAGSQALQAGGYTF	TRBV3-1	TRBJ1-2	.	few
TGTGCCAGCAGCTTAGGGACAGTGACCAGCAATCAGCCCCAGCATTTT	CASSLGTVTSNQPQHF	TRBV7-8	TRBJ1-5	.	many
TGTGCCACCAGCAGTGACAGCACTGGGGCCAACGTCCTGACTTTC	CATSSDSTGANVLTF	TRBV15	TRBJ2-6	.	.
TGTGCCAGCAGCCAGGGAGGGTTAAGCTCCTACAATGAGCAGTTCTTC	CASSQGGLSSYNEQFF	TRBV7-3	TRBJ2-1	TRBD2	many
TGTGCCAGCAGCCTTGGGACCGAGAATCAGCCCCAGCATTTT	CASSLGTENQPQHF	TRBV3-1	TRBJ1-5	.	many
TGTGCCAGCAGTTACCAGGGTAGGAGGCAGCCCCAGCATTTT	CASSYQGRRQPQHF	TRBV6-2/TRBV6-3	TRBJ1-5	.	many
TGTGCCAGCAGCCAAGTGAGGGTGGGGGGTTCGCCCCTCCACTTT	CASSQVRVGGSPLHF	TRBV3-1	TRBJ1-6	.	.
TGTGCCAGTAGACCCGGACAGGGGCAGGGGAGGCCCCAGTACTTC	CASRPGQGQGRPQYF	TRBV19	TRBJ2-5	TRBD1	once
TGTGCCAGCAGTGAAGACAGGGACAGGACTTCACCCCTCCACTTT	CASSEDRDRTSPLHF	TRBV6-1	TRBJ1-6	TRBD1	many
TGTGCCAGCACTTCCATCCGGGAGCAGTACTTC	CASTSIREQYF	TRBV7-2	TRBJ2-7	.	many
TGTGCCAGCAGGGAAGGGCCCCTCTCCTACGAGCAGTACTTC	CASREGPLSYEQYF	TRBV27	TRBJ2-7	.	few
TGTGCCAGCAGCCCCCCGGTGGGGGCCTATGGCTACACCTTC	CASSPPVGAYGYTF	TRBV7-9	TRBJ1-2	.	few
TGTGCCAGCAGTTTATGGACAGGGGGAACCGGGGAGCTGTTTTTT	CASSLWTGGTGELFF	TRBV28	TRBJ2-2	TRBD1	many
TGTGCCAGCAGCGGACGGGGGTTCGGTGGCTACACCTTC	CASSGRGFGGYTF	TRBV14	TRBJ1-2	.	.
TGCGCCAGCAGTGGTGATGTAGGGCTGCGCACAGATACGCAGTATTTT	CASSGDVGLRTDTQYF	TRBV10-1	TRBJ2-3	.	few
TGTGCCAGCAGACCACTCAGGAGCAATCAGCCCCAGCATTTT	CASRPLRSNQPQHF	TRBV2	TRBJ1-5	.	many
TGTGCCAGCAGTCGGGACTCTAGCGGGGGGCGGGGGGGGGGCGCAGATACGCAGTATTTT	CASSRDSSGGRGGGADTQYF	TRBV7-9	TRBJ2-3	TRBD2	once
TGTGCCAGCAGTTTAGATTCACCTTCCTACGAGCAGTACTTC	CASSLDSPSYEQYF	TRBV12-3/TRBV12-4	TRBJ2-7	.	many
TGTGCCAGCAGCCAGCAGATAACCGCCTACGAGCAGTACTTC	CASSQQITAYEQYF	TRBV3-1	TRBJ2-7	.	many
TGCAGTGCCGCCGGGACAGGGTCATCCTACAATGAGCAGTTCTTC	CSAAGTGSSYNEQFF	TRBV20-1	TRBJ2-1	TRBD1	few
TGTGCCAGCAGCACCACAGTGGGTAGCGGGGTGAAAAATGAGCAGTTCTTC	CASSTTVGSGVKNEQFF	TRBV11-2	TRBJ2-1	TRBD2	many
TGTGCCAGCAGTCCCGGGAAAGGAGAGACCCAGTACTTC	CASSPGKGETQYF	TRBV6-2/TRBV6-3	TRBJ2-5	.	.
TGCAGTGCCCCGGGACATGAGACTCAAGGCTACACCTTC	CSAPGHETQGYTF	TRBV20-1	TRBJ1-2	.	few
TGTGCCAGCAGCTTAATCTGGCCCGGGCTGACGATGGGGAAGACCCAGTACTTC	CASSLIWPGLTMGKTQYF	TRBV11-1	TRBJ2-5	.	.
TGTGCCAGCAGTTCCAGTAGCGGGGGCCCAAGGAGCTCCTACGAGCAGTACTTC	CASSSSSGGPRSSYEQYF	TRBV12-3/TRBV12-4	TRBJ2-7	TRBD2	.
TGTGCCAGCTCACCACGCCAGGGCCCCGACACCGGGGAGCTGTTTTTT	CASSPRQGPDTGELFF	TRBV18	TRBJ2-2	.	few
TGCGCCAGCAGTCCCGAAGGCAGCCACGAGCAGTACTTC	CASSPEGSHEQYF	TRBV4-1	TRBJ2-7	.	few
TGTGCCAGCAGTCAAACCTGGACGAGCTCCTATAATTCACCCCTCCACTTT	CASSQTWTSSYNSPLHF	TRBV12-3/TRBV12-4	TRBJ1-6	.	many
TGTGCCAGCTCACCCCGGGACAGGGGAACTGAAGCTTTCTTT	CASSPRDRGTEAFF	TRBV18	TRBJ1-1	TRBD1	many
TGCGCCAGCAGCTTCTCCGGGGAACCAGTCGAAAAACTGTTTTTT	CASSFSGEPVEKLFF	TRBV5-1	TRBJ1-4	.	.
TGTGCCATCAGCGCCGGGACCAATTCCTACGAGCAGTACTTC	CAISAGTNSYEQYF	TRBV10-3	TRBJ2-7	.	.
TGTGCCAGCAGCTTACAGGGAATCGAGTATGGCTACACCTTC	CASSLQGIEYGYTF	TRBV5-4	TRBJ1-2	.	many
TGTGCCAGCAGCCAAGAGGGGGGGACTAATGAAAAACTGTTTTTT	CASSQEGGTNEKLFF	TRBV28	TRBJ1-4	.	many
TGTGCCAGCAGATCGACTAGCGGGGGGGCCTACGAGCAGTACTTC	CASRSTSGGAYEQYF	TRBV6-2/TRBV6-3	TRBJ2-7	TRBD2	many
TGTGCCAGCAGTGGGGGGGGAACCGGTCAGCCCCAGCATTTT	CASSGGGTGQPQHF	TRBV6-4	TRBJ1-5	.	few
TGTGCCAGCAGCCGGGACAGGGAGGTTCAAGAGACCCAGTACTTC	CASSRDREVQETQYF	TRBV5-4	TRBJ2-5	TRBD1	once
TGCGCCAGCAGCTTGGAGTCAGGGGGAATTCAGCCCCAGCATTTT	CASSLESGGIQPQHF	TRBV5-1	TRBJ1-5	TRBD1	many